One sample yielded the 17 T cell receptor beta chains listed below, sequenced in a study of cytomegalovirus exposure and HLA in healthy donors. The PCR used 60 Vbeta and 13 Jbeta primers. The assay was immunoSEQ multiplex PCR, and TCRdb's table has in-frame clones only and misses some. The repertoire holds about 98,000 clones, with roughly 70% as singletons. The material sequenced was PBMCs. These TCRs come from a man aged 50 to 60 in good health and CMV-seronegative.

The CDR3: CSVGGVRWDEQYF. The DNA of the CDR3 is TGCAGCGTGGGGGGAGTTCGGTGGGACGAGCAGTACTTC. V usage is TRBV29-1 and J usage is TRBJ2-7, with D possibly being TRBD2 (6 bases). CDR1 is SQVTM and CDR2 is ANQGSEA in the germline V gene. The CDR3 runs to 13 residues. Trimming removed 6 bases at V and 5 bases at J, with 17 bases between.

The sample holds one count of this clone. This chain connects TRBV28 to TRBJ1-5, with D possibly TRBD1 on 5 matching bases. This CDR3 is built from 13 residues. Trimming took 6 bases from V and 3 from J, leaving 9 bases between them. Germline lookup yields CDR1 MDHEN and CDR2 SYDVKM. CDR3 sequence: CASRDSFNQPQHF. Here the CDR3 DNA reads TGTGCCAGCAGAGACAGTTTCAATCAGCCCCAGCATTTT.

This rearrangement joins TRBV14 to TRBJ1-1; maybe TRBD1 (6 bases). Trimming shortened V by 5 bases and J by 0 bases, and 19 bases separated the two germline ends. This CDR3 has 17 amino acids. The germline CDR1 and CDR2 sequences are SGHDN and FVKESK. The CDR3 DNA is TGTGCCAGCAGCGAAAGAAGCCCTACAGGGATGAACACTGAAGCTTTCTTT. It encodes CASSERSPTGMNTEAFF.

The rearrangement links TRBV6-1 to TRBJ2-3; 11 bases align to TRBD2. Germline CDR1 and CDR2: MNHNS and SASEGT. This CDR3 region has 15 residues. Trimming cost V 5 bases and J 1 base; bases outside gene matches: 2. CDR3 in amino acids: CASSLAGGRTDTQYF. CDR3 nucleotides: TGTGCCAGCAGTCTAGCGGGGGGACGCACAGATACGCAGTATTTT.

This clone was observed a handful of times. The CDR3 DNA reads TGTGCCAGCAGACAGGACAGGGGGCTGTATGAAGCTTTCTTT. Its protein product is CASRQDRGLYEAFF. V and J are TRBV28 and TRBJ1-1; 11 nucleotides line up with TRBD1. Germline lookup yields CDR1 MDHEN and CDR2 SYDVKM. The CDR3 is 14 amino acids. V lost 6 bases, J lost 7 bases, and 7 bases stayed unmatched.

This clone occurred a few times. The rearrangement uses TRBV4-1 and TRBJ2-2; D is unresolved. The CDR3 spans 15 residues. V was clipped by 1 base and J by 4 bases, with 10 bases between them. The germline gives CDR1 MGHRA, CDR2 YSYEKL. The CDR3 region has the DNA TGCGCCAGCAGCCAAGGATCGACTCCCACCGGGGAGCTGTTTTTT. Translation gives CASSQGSTPTGELFF.

This clone was seen more than once but under ten times. This chain uses TRBV6-5 with TRBJ1-4; tentatively, D is TRBD1 (6 bases). This CDR3 region has 15 residues. The V end was cut by 5 bases, the J end by 0 bases, with 10 bases between. In germline, CDR1 is MNHEY, CDR2 SVGAGI. The CDR3 protein is CASSTRGATNEKLFF. The CDR3 DNA is TGTGCCAGCAGTACCAGGGGCGCAACTAATGAAAAACTGTTTTTT.

The CDR3 coding sequence is TGTGCCAGCAGCTTGGCTAGCGACGAGCAGTACTTC. Its protein product is CASSLASDEQYF. The chain is built from TRBV5-4 and TRBJ2-5, with D maybe TRBD2 (6 bases). The J call is uncertain, as TRBJ2-7 better fits the DNA end. The germline V gene has CDR1 SGHNT and CDR2 YYREEE (reference sequence). The CDR3 is 12 residues long.

The chain combines TRBV14 with TRBJ2-3; 7 bases match TRBD2. The CDR3 has 16 amino acids. Trimming took 1 base from V and 1 from J; bases not matched to a gene: 5. Germline CDR1 reads SGHDN; CDR2 reads FVKESK. CDR3 in DNA: TGTGCCAGCAGCCAAGTAACTAGCGCGGGCACAGATACGCAGTATTTT. Translation: CASSQVTSAGTDTQYF.

This clone was seen a handful of times. V gene TRBV6-5 combines with J gene TRBJ1-1; a possible D gene is TRBD1 (5 bases). With 4 bases removed from V and 8 bases from J, the gap between germline ends came to 8 bases. CDR3 length: 11 residues. The germline CDR1 and CDR2 sequences are MNHEY and SVGAGI. Here the CDR3 DNA reads TGTGCCAGCAGTTCCAACAGGGAAGCTTTCTTT. It codes for CASSSNREAFF.

The V call is TRBV6-5, the J call TRBJ2-7; 12 bases match TRBD2. CDR3 length: 14 amino acids. Trimming at V came to 6 bases and at J to 0 bases, leaving 0 bases not matched to a gene. From germline, CDR1 is MNHEY and CDR2 SVGAGI. Here the CDR3 DNA reads TGTGCCAGCAGGACTAGCGGGGGCTCCTACGAGCAGTACTTC. Its translation: CASRTSGGSYEQYF.

V usage is TRBV18 and J usage is TRBJ2-2; D is undetermined. V dropped 3 bases and J dropped 7 bases, with 6 bases sitting between them. Germline loops: CDR1 KGHSH, CDR2 LQKENI. The CDR3 spans 12 residues. CDR3 nucleotide sequence: TGTGCCAGCTCACCTTATCTCGGGGAGCTGTTTTTT. Translation: CASSPYLGELFF. The full variable domain, rest sourced from reference TRBV18 and TRBJ2-2, is NAGVMQNPRHLVRRRGQEARLRCSPMKGHSHVYWYRQLPEEGLKFMVYLQKENIIDESGMPKERFSAEFPKEGPSILRIQQVVRGDSAAYFCASSPYLGELFFGEGSRLTVL.

The rearrangement uses TRBV18 and TRBJ2-5, with D perhaps TRBD2 (6 bases). CDR3 length: 12 amino acids. Germline V gives CDR1 KGHSH, CDR2 LQKENI. V gave up 3 bases and J gave up 7 bases, with 9 bases separating them. The CDR3, as DNA: TGTGCCAGCTCACCTAGCGGCGGGACCCAGTACTTC. Its protein is CASSPSGGTQYF.

This chain links TRBV30 with TRBJ2-7; a possible D gene is TRBD1 (6 bases). CDR3 size: 13 residues. From germline, CDR1 is GTSNPN and CDR2 SVGIG (reference sequence). Trimming removed 3 bases at V and 2 bases at J, with 11 bases between. The CDR3 DNA is TGTGCCTGGAGCCGCAAGGGGGCCTACGAGCAGTACTTC. This translates into CAWSRKGAYEQYF. The full variable domain, in which reference TRBV30 and TRBJ2-7 provide the parts outside the CDR3, is SQTIHQWPATLVQPVGSPLSLECTVEGTSNPNLYWYRQAAGRGLQLLFYSVGIGQISSEVPQNLSASRPQDRQFILSSKKLLLSDSGFYLCAWSRKGAYEQYFGPGTRLTVT.

This chain connects TRBV9 to TRBJ2-2; D not certain. V lost 6 bases to trimming and J lost 5 bases, with 5 bases between them. Germline lookup yields CDR1 SGDLS and CDR2 YYNGEE. CDR3 length: 11 residues. The CDR3 is CASTSTGELFF. The DNA for the CDR3 is TGTGCCAGCACCAGTACCGGGGAGCTGTTTTTT.

V usage is TRBV29-1 and J usage is TRBJ2-1; D is unresolved. From germline, CDR1 is SQVTM and CDR2 ANQGSEA. This CDR3 contains 13 residues. The ends were cut back, 7 bases at V and 4 bases at J, with 14 bases in the middle. The CDR3 DNA sequence: TGCAGCGCCCCAGCCGACTCTTACAATGAGCAGTTCTTC. Its translation is CSAPADSYNEQFF.

The chain employs TRBV27 and TRBJ2-3; tentatively, D is TRBD2 (6 bases). Germline CDR1 MNHEY, CDR2 SMNVEV (reference sequence). The ends were cut back, 3 bases at V and 3 bases at J, with 10 bases in the middle. The CDR3 consists of 14 residues. The CDR3 sequence is CASSFQLATDTQYF. The DNA of the CDR3 is TGTGCCAGCAGTTTTCAGCTAGCGACAGATACGCAGTATTTT.